This TCR beta chain was retrieved from a study of T cell repertoires in cytomegalovirus infection (dated by TCRdb to the late 2010s). Context from the whole study: Peptide stimulations targeted recently identified HLA-C-restricted CMV epitopes, whose presentation resists viral immunomodulation, together with well-studied HLA-B-restricted epitopes. The HLA type of each donor mattered for the analysis, because public TCR beta signatures pointed to carriage of CMV infection along with the matching HLA type.

In light of the paper, this sample's treatment or condition label describes: in vitro stimulation with specific CMV peptide epitopes to enrich CMV-specific T cells. From its cysteine to its phenylalanine, the CDR3 spans 15 amino acids. The DNA shown is the 45-base CDR3, in frame from base 1. CDR1 and CDR2, per the germline V gene, are KGHSH and LQKENI. V loses 0 bases, J loses 5 bases, and the germline ends lie 13 bases apart. This sample was sequenced with an Illumina HiSeq 1500. TCRdb's own reprocessing of the public reads used fastp at Q25 and MiXCR and kept productive beta chains. Rows with a matching CDR3 protein are joined into one entry that keeps the most common DNA and genes. This sample comprises 900,000 to 950,000 distinct CDR3 sequences, around 31% of them detected only once. Over 13% of the sample lies in the top ten. Study-wide conclusions, independent of this receptor: Cumulative frequency of public TCR beta family members discriminated carriers of CMV infection plus the relevant HLA type in this cohort and an independent roughly 340-donor cohort. The ex vivo response was dominated by HLA-C-restricted CMV-specific TCR beta clonotypes, which also provided the single most frequent clonotype in two of eight donors.

Worth noting for this clonotype: What antigen it recognizes has not been identified. One base away there is no much larger clone; base qualities are not given.

The chain is assembled from TRBV18 and TRBJ2-5; the D gene remains uncertain. The sequencing here drew on cultured CD8+ T cells from PBMCs, taken from culture after CMV antigen stimulation. This TCR derives from a human donor in good health (CMV status not recorded). Some clones in this sample may be carry-over from other donors' samples. In nucleotides, the sequence is TGTGCCAGCTCACCACCAACCGTCTTGATGGAGACCCAGTACTTC. It codes for CASSPPTVLMETQYF.